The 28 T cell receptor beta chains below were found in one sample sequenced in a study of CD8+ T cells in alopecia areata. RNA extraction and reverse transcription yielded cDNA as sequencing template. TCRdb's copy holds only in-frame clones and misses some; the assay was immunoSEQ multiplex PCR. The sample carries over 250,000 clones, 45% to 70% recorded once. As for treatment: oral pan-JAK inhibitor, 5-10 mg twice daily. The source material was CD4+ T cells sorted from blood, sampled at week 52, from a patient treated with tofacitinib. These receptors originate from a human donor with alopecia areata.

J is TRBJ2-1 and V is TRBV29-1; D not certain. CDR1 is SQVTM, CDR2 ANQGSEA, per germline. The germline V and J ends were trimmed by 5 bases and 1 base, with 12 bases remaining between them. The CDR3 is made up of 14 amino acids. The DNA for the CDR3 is TGCAGCGTTCTAGGTGGACGGTCCTACAATGAGCAGTTCTTC. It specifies CSVLGGRSYNEQFF.

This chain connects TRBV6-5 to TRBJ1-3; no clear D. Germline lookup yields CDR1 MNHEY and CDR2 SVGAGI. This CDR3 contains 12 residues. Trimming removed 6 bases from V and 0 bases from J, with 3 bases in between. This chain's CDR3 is CASRSSGNTIYF. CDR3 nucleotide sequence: TGTGCCAGCAGGTCCTCTGGAAACACCATATATTTT.

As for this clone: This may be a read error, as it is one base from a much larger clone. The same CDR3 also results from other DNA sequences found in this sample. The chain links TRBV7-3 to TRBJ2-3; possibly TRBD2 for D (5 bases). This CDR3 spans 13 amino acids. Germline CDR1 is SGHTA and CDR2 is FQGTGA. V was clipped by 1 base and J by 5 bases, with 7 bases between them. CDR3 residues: CASSLNEGDTQYF. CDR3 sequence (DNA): TGTGCCAGCAGCTTAAACGAGGGAGATACGCAGTATTTT.

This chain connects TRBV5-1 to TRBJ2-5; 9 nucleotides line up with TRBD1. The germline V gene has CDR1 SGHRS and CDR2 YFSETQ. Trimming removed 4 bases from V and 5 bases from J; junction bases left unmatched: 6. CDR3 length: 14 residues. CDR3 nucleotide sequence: TGCGCCAGCAGCCGGGACGGACAGGGGGAGACCCAGTACTTC. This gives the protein CASSRDGQGETQYF.

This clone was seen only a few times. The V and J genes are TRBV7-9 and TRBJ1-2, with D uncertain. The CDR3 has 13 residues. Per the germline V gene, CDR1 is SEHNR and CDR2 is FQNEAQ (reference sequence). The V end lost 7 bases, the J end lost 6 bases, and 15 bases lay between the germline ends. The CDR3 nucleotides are TGTGCCAGCACCCTGGCAGGTGTTGATGGCTACACCTTC. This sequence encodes CASTLAGVDGYTF.

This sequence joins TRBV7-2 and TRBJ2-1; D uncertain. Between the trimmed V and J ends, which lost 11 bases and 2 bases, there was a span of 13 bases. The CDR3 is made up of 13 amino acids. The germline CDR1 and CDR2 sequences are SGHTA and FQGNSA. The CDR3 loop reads CAFSLGPYNEQFF. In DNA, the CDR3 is TGTGCCTTCTCACTTGGTCCCTACAATGAGCAGTTCTTC.

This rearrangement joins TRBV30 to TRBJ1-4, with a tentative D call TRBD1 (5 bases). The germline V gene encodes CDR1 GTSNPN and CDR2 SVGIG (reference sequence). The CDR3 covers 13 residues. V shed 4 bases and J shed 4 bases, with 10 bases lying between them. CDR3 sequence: CAWNGAYNEKLFF. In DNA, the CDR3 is TGTGCCTGGAATGGGGCCTATAATGAAAAACTGTTTTTT.

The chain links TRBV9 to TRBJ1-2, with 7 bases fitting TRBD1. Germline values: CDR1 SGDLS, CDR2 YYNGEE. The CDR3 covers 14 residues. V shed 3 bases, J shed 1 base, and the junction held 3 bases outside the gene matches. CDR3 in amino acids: CASSGNRGNYGYTF. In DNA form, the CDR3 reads TGTGCCAGCAGCGGAAACAGGGGTAACTATGGCTACACCTTC.

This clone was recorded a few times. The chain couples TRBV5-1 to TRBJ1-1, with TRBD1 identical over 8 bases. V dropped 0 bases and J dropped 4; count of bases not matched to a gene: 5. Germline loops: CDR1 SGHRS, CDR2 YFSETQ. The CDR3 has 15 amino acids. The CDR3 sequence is CASSLDAGGVTEAFF. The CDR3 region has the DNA TGCGCCAGCAGCTTGGATGCAGGGGGCGTCACTGAAGCTTTCTTT.

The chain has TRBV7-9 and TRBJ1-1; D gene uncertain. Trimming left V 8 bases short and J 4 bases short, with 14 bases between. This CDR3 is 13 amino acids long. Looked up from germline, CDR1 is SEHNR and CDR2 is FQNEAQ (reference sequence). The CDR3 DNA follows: TGTGCCAGCGCGGAGAGGACGGGCACTGAAGCTTTCTTT. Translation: CASAERTGTEAFF.

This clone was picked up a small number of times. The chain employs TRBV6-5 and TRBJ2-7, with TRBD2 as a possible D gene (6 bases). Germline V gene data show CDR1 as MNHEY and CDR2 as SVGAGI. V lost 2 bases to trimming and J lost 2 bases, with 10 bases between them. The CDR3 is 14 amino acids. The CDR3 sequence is CASSYTTGAYEQYF. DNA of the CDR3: TGTGCCAGCAGTTACACGACGGGAGCCTACGAGCAGTACTTC.

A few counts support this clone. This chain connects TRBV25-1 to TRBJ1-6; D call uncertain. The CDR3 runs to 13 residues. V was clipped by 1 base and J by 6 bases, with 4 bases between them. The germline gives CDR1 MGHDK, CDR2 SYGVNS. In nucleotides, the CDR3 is TGTGCCAGCAGTGAATTGGTTAATTCACCCCTCCACTTT. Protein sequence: CASSELVNSPLHF. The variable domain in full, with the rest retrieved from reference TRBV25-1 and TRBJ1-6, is EADIYQTPRYLVIGTGKKITLECSQTMGHDKMYWYQQDPGMELHLIHYSYGVNSTEKGDLSSESTVSRIRTEHFPLTLESARPSHTSQYLCASSELVNSPLHFGNGTRLTVT.

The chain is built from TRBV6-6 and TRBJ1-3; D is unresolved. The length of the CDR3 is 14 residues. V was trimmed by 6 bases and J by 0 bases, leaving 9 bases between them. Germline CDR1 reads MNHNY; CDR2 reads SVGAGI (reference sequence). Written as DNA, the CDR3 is TGTGCCAGCAGAGAGCGATACTCTGGAAACACCATATATTTT. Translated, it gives CASRERYSGNTIYF.

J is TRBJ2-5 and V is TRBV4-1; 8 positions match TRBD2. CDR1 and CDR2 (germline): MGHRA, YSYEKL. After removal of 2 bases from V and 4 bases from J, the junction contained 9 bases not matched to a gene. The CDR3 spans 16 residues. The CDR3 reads CASSQSSGRGVETQYF. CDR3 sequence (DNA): TGCGCCAGCAGCCAATCCTCCGGGCGGGGGGTAGAGACCCAGTACTTC.

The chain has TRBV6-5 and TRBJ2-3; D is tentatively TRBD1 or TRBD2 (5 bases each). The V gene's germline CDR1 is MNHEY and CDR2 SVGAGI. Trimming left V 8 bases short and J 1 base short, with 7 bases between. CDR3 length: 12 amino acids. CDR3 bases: TGTGCCAGCGGGGACCGCACAGATACGCAGTATTTT. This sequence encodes CASGDRTDTQYF.

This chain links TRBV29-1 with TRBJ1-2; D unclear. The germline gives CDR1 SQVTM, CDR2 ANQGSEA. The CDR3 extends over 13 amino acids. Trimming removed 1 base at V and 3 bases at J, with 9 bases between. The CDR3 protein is CSVEGWADYGYTF. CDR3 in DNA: TGCAGCGTTGAAGGTTGGGCAGACTATGGCTACACCTTC.

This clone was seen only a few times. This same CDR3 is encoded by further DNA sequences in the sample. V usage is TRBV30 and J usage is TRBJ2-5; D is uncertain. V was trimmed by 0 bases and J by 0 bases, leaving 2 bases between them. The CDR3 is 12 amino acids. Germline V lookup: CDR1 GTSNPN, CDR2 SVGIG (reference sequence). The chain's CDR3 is CAWSVNQETQYF. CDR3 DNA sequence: TGTGCCTGGAGTGTAAACCAAGAGACCCAGTACTTC.

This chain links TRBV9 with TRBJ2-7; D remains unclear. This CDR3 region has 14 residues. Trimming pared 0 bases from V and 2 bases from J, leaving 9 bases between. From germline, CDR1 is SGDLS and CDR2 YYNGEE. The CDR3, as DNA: TGTGCCAGCAGCGTAGTCAGGAAGACCTACGAGCAGTACTTC. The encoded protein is CASSVVRKTYEQYF.

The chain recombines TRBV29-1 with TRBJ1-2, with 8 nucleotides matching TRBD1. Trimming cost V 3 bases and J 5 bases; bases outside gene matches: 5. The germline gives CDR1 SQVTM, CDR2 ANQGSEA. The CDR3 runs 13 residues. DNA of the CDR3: TGCAGCGTTGACAGGGGGCTAGAGTATGGCTACACCTTC. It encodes CSVDRGLEYGYTF.

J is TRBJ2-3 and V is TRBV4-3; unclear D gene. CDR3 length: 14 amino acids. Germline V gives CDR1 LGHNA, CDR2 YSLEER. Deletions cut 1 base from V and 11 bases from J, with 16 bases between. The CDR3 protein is CASSQARFARLQYF. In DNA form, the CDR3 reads TGCGCCAGCAGCCAAGCTCGGTTTGCTCGACTGCAGTATTTT.

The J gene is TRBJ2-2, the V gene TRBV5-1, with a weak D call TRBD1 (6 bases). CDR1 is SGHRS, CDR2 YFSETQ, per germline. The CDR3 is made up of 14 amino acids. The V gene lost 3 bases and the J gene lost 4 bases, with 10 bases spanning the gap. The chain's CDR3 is CASSSFRGTGELFF. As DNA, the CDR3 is TGCGCCAGCAGCTCCTTCAGGGGCACCGGGGAGCTGTTTTTT.

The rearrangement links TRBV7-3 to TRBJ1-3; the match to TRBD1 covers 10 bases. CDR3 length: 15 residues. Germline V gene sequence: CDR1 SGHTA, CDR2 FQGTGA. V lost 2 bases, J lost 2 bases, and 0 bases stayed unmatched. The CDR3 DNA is TGTGCCAGCAGCTTAGGGACAGGGGCTGGAAACACCATATATTTT. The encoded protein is CASSLGTGAGNTIYF.

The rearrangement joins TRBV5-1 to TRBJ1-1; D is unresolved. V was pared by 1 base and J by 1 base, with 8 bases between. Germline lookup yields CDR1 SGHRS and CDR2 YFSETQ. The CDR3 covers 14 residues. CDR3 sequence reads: CASSLQTSNTEAFF. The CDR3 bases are TGCGCCAGCAGCTTGCAGACATCGAACACTGAAGCTTTCTTT.

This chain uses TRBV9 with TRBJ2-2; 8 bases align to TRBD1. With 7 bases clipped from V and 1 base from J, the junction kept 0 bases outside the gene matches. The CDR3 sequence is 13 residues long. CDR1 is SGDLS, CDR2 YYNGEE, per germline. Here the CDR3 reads CASGQGNTGELFF. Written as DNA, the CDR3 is TGTGCCAGCGGACAGGGGAACACCGGGGAGCTGTTTTTT.

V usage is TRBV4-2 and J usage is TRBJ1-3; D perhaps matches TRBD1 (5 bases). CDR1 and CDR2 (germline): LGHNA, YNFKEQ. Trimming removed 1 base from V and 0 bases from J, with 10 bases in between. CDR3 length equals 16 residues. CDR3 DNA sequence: TGTGCCAGCAGCCAAGGGGGGATTTCCTCTGGAAACACCATATATTTT. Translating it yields CASSQGGISSGNTIYF.

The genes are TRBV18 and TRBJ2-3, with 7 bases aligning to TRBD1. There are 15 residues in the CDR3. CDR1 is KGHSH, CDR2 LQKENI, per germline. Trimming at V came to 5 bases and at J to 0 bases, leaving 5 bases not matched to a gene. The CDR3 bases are TGTGCCAGCTCAGAGGGGGCGGCAAGCACAGATACGCAGTATTTT. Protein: CASSEGAASTDTQYF.

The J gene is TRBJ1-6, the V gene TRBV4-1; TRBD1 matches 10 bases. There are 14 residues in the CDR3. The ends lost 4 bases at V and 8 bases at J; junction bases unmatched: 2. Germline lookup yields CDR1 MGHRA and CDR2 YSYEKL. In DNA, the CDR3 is TGCGCCAGCAGCCGGGGGACAGGGGATTCACCCCTCCACTTT. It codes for CASSRGTGDSPLHF.

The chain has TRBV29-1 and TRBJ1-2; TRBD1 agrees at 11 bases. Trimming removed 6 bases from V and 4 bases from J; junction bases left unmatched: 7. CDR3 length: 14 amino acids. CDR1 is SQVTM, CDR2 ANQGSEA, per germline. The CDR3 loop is CSVGQGARGYGYTF. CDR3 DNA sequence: TGCAGCGTCGGACAGGGGGCGCGTGGCTATGGCTACACCTTC.